The subject of this entry is one T cell receptor beta chain. As yet, its antigen is unknown. This sample is part of a study of radiotherapy plus CTLA-4 blockade in lung cancer. Looking at the study overall: With less than 40% of patients having disease control, objective responses were seen in roughly 18%.

The V segment lost 7 bases and the J segment 4 bases; nucleotides outside the gene matches: 14. Germline assignment: CDR1 MDHEN and CDR2 SYDVKM. There are 16 residues in the CDR3. CTLA-4 blockade using ipilimumab, together with focal radiation, was received by patients with chemo-refractory metastatic non-small-cell lung cancer. Here immunoSEQ multiplex PCR was the method, and the copy in TCRdb shows in-frame clones only, minus some. Among 75,000 to 95,000 clones, around 83% were seen once, and the ten largest hold about 25%. Findings of the study overall: In blood, TCR clones derived from the tumor expanded after radiotherapy plus ipilimumab. Interferon-beta and early blood T cell clone dynamics reportedly predicted response best.

This specimen consisted of peripheral blood, obtained from a patient treated with radiotherapy plus ipilimumab. The gene calls are TRBV28 and TRBJ2-7, with 9 bases matching TRBD1. The clonotype originates from a human donor with non-small cell lung cancer that progressed on radiotherapy plus ipilimumab. CDR3 in amino acids: CASTDNRDRALYEQYV. The CDR3 bases are TGTGCCAGCACCGACAACCGGGACAGGGCACTTTACGAGCAGTACGTC.